The 2 T cell receptor beta chains in this list originate from one sample, sequenced in a study of shared clonotypes between healthy human individuals. Profiling relied on immunoSEQ multiplex PCR, and the TCRdb table lists in-frame clones only, not all of them. The sample consists of under 600,000 clones, 95% to 98% of them appearing once. The sample comprised naive CD4+ T cells sorted from blood. Regarding subset: CD45RA+ positively selected. The receptors derive from a woman aged 25 to 39 in good health.

This chain uses TRBV28 with TRBJ2-1, with D perhaps matching TRBD1 (5 bases). The V end was cut by 6 bases, the J end by 0 bases, with 12 bases between. Germline V gene sequence: CDR1 MDHEN, CDR2 SYDVKM. CDR3 size: 15 residues. The CDR3 here is CASRSDRNSYNEQFF. The CDR3 DNA is TGTGCCAGCAGATCCGACAGAAACTCCTACAATGAGCAGTTCTTC.

J is TRBJ2-2 and V is TRBV11-2, with TRBD2 matching over 10 bases. Trimming cost V 1 base and J 6 bases; bases outside gene matches: 5. CDR1 is SGHAT, CDR2 FQNNGV, per germline. This CDR3 is 16 amino acids long. The DNA of the CDR3 is TGTGCCAGCAGCTTAGCTCTAGCGGGAGCCGCCGGGGAGCTGTTTTTT. Translated, it gives CASSLALAGAAGELFF.